The rows below give T cell receptor beta chains drawn from one sample of a study of blood T cell repertoires in COVID-19. Repertoires were generated with immunoSEQ multiplex PCR, while TCRdb's copy carries only in-frame clones and drops some. Of 45,000 to 60,000 clones listed, about four fifths are singletons. The sequenced material came from peripheral blood. The receptors were gathered from a woman aged 55 to 70 with acute or convalescent COVID-19. Both conserved end residues are part of each CDR3. D genes are given only for firm matches. Part of the rows lack a size; the others show once, few, many or a class for expanded clones.

d_call cdr3_length j_call v_call clone_size cdr3_aa cdr3_nt
- 12 TRBJ2-5 TRBV7-9 - CASSSGPETQYF TGTGCCAGCAGCTCTGGGCCAGAGACCCAGTACTTC
- 14 TRBJ1-6 TRBV25-1 - CASSVLGANSPLHF TGTGCCAGCAGTGTATTAGGGGCCAATTCACCCCTCCACTTT
TRBD1 19 TRBJ2-1 TRBV9 - CASSTRDRGPLSSYNEQFF TGTGCCAGCAGCACCCGGGACAGGGGTCCACTAAGCTCCTACAATGAGCAGTTCTTC
TRBD2 16 TRBJ2-3 TRBV11-1 - CASSLRTSLSTDTQYF TGTGCCAGCAGCTTAAGGACTAGCCTCAGCACAGATACGCAGTATTTT
- 13 TRBJ1-4 TRBV6-5 - CASSNRANEKLFF TGTGCCAGCAGTAACAGGGCTAATGAAAAACTGTTTTTT
- 16 TRBJ1-5 TRBV19 - CASSIDRRGSNQPQHF TGTGCCAGTAGTATAGACAGGCGGGGTAGCAATCAGCCCCAGCATTTT
- 13 TRBJ2-1 TRBV7-6 - CASSSGQYNEQFF TGTGCCAGCAGCTCAGGACAGTACAATGAGCAGTTCTTC
TRBD1 15 TRBJ1-1 TRBV18 - CASSHNRGQDTEAFF TGTGCCAGCTCACACAATAGGGGGCAGGACACTGAAGCTTTCTTT
TRBD1 14 TRBJ1-1 TRBV2 - CASRSWDRGTEAFF TGTGCCAGCAGGAGCTGGGACAGGGGCACTGAAGCTTTCTTT
- 17 TRBJ1-2 TRBV5-4 - CASSGEKGTAALGGYTF TGTGCCAGCAGCGGTGAAAAAGGGACTGCTGCGCTAGGTGGCTACACCTTC
- 12 TRBJ1-4 TRBV4-2 - CASSLSGEKLFF TGTGCCAGCAGCCTTAGCGGGGAAAAACTGTTTTTT
- 15 TRBJ1-3 TRBV12-2 - CASRLDSDSGNTIYF TGTGCAAGTCGCTTAGATAGTGACTCTGGAAACACCATATATTTT
TRBD1 16 TRBJ2-2 TRBV2 - CASSEAWTGLSGELFF TGTGCCAGCAGTGAAGCATGGACAGGGTTGTCCGGGGAGCTGTTTTTT
- 16 TRBJ2-2 TRBV5-1 - CASSLVGGTNTGELFF TGCGCCAGCAGCTTGGTAGGCGGGACGAACACCGGGGAGCTGTTTTTT
- 14 TRBJ1-2 TRBV4-2 - CASSPRGDNYGYTF TGTGCCAGCAGCCCCCGGGGGGACAACTATGGCTACACCTTC
- 12 TRBJ1-2 TRBV30 - CAWSVPGYGYTF TGTGCCTGGAGTGTACCCGGGTATGGCTACACCTTC
TRBD2 16 TRBJ2-2 TRBV15 few CAATSTSPPNTGELFF TGTGCCGCCACCTCGACTAGCCCTCCGAACACCGGGGAGCTGTTTTTT
TRBD1 16 TRBJ2-7 TRBV7-9 - CASSLVGTGVSYEQYF TGTGCCAGCAGCTTGGTGGGGACAGGGGTTTCCTACGAGCAGTACTTC
- 12 TRBJ1-3 TRBV9 - CASSGEGGTIYF TGTGCCAGCAGCGGCGAAGGGGGCACCATATATTTT
- 13 TRBJ1-2 TRBV19 - CASRNDRPYGYTF TGTGCCAGTAGAAACGACAGGCCCTATGGCTACACCTTC
TRBD1 15 TRBJ1-5 TRBV6-2/TRBV6-3 - CASSYDRGDVQPQHF TGTGCCAGCAGTTACGACAGGGGCGACGTCCAGCCCCAGCATTTT
TRBD1 14 TRBJ1-2 TRBV5-4 - CASSWGQSPYGYTF TGTGCCAGCAGCTGGGGACAGAGCCCGTATGGCTACACCTTC